Here is one TCR beta chain with its context. This clonotype was counted a few times. Which antigen it targets is not known. No clone much larger than this one lies a single base away; base qualities are absent. This specimen belongs to a study of patients and donors after allogeneic stem cell transplantation (TCRdb year 2020). V loses 3 bases of germline sequence and J loses 3 bases, and the interval between the two ends is 8 bases. From a lookup of the germline V gene, CDR1 and CDR2 are MGHDK and SYGVNS. The CDR3 spans 13 residues, from the cysteine through the phenylalanine. The CDR3 DNA has 39 bases and is translated from base 1. Libraries were prepared through RT-PCR. The data were produced on a NextSeq 550. TCRdb reworked the public reads: Q25 trimming with fastp, MiXCR clone assembly, productive beta chains retained. Every distinct CDR3 protein forms one entry, paired with its most common genes and DNA. In this sample the table shows about a million distinct CDR3 sequences, roughly 17% of which occur a single time. 5% to 6.5% of the sample belongs to the ten largest clones.

This chain is built from TRBV25-1 and TRBJ2-5, with no reliable assignment of the D segment. This sequence was found in a human donor who was either an allogeneic HSCT recipient or a stem cell or donor lymphocyte infusion donor (not recorded which). It is not recorded whose cells these are; they may come from a transplant donor. Material: blood, either unsorted or a sorted T cell fraction (not recorded which). In nucleotide form, the sequence is TGTGCCAGCAGTGATTTGGCGGAAGAGACCCAGTACTTC. It specifies CASSDLAEETQYF.